This T cell receptor (beta chain) was identified during a study of cytomegalovirus exposure and HLA in healthy donors. Regarding the study as a whole: Solely CMV serostatus was available to characterize immune exposure. One variant, a missense change in DCLRE1C, was linked in a later analysis to TCR beta V- and J-gene trimming.

As regards this clone: Its target is not known.

Germline CDR1 and CDR2: MNHEY and SVGAGI. This CDR3 spans 16 amino acids. The V segment lost 4 bases and the J segment 0 bases; nucleotides outside the gene matches: 6. Use of 60 Vbeta and 13 Jbeta primers characterized the PCR. TCRdb keeps only in-frame clones here, not all; method: immunoSEQ multiplex PCR. The profile covers around 150,000 clones, with approximately 80% appearing a single time and approximately 15% taken by the ten largest. V usage is TRBV6-5 and J usage is TRBJ2-1; 7 bases agree with TRBD2. The sample was PBMCs. This TCR came from a woman in her forties in good health and CMV-seronegative. The DNA of the CDR3 is TGTGCCAGCAGTTTCTTTCGCGGGAGCTCCTACAATGAGCAGTTCTTC. It is translated as CASSFFRGSSYNEQFF.